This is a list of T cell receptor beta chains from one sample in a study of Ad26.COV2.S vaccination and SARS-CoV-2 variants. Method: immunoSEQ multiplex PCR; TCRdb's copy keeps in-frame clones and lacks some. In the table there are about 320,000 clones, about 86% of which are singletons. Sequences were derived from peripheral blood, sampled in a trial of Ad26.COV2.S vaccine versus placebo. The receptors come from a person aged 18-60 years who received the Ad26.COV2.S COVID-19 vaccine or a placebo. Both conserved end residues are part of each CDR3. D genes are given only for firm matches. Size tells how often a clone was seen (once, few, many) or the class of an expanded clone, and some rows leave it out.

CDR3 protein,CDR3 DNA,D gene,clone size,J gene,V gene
CASSFGVSNQPQHF,TGTGCCAGCAGCTTCGGGGTTAGCAATCAGCCCCAGCATTTT,-,-,TRBJ1-5,TRBV5-6
CASSQESWRGYTF,TGCGCCAGCAGCCAAGAATCGTGGAGAGGCTACACCTTC,-,-,TRBJ1-2,TRBV4-1
CASSYSSGQTYYGYTF,TGTGCCAGCAGTTACTCGAGTGGACAGACCTACTATGGCTACACCTTC,-,-,TRBJ1-2,TRBV6-2/TRBV6-3
CASSSSGTGDYDGYTF,TGTGCCAGCAGTTCCTCCGGGACAGGGGACTATGACGGCTACACCTTC,TRBD1,-,TRBJ1-2,TRBV4-2
CASSQGLAGGTSYEQYF,TGCGCCAGCAGCCAAGGCCTAGCGGGGGGTACGAGCTACGAGCAGTACTTC,TRBD2,once,TRBJ2-7,TRBV4-3
CASGIEGRNQPQHF,TGTGCCAGCGGAATAGAGGGGCGGAATCAGCCCCAGCATTTT,-,once,TRBJ1-5,TRBV6-5
CAIRRQNEQYF,TGTGCCATCAGGAGACAGAACGAGCAGTACTTC,-,once,TRBJ2-7,TRBV10-3
CASSYDLRNTEAFF,TGTGCCAGCAGTTACGACCTACGGAACACTGAAGCTTTCTTT,-,-,TRBJ1-1,TRBV6-2/TRBV6-3
CASSPREKVANLGDGYTF,TGTGCCAGCTCACCACGGGAAAAAGTGGCGAACCTTGGAGATGGCTACACCTTC,-,-,TRBJ1-2,TRBV18
CASSPRMEPNTGELFF,TGTGCCAGCTCACCTCGTATGGAACCGAACACCGGGGAGCTGTTTTTT,-,-,TRBJ2-2,TRBV18
CASSPRLAGGTYNEQFF,TGTGCCAGCAGCCCCAGACTAGCGGGGGGGACGTACAATGAGCAGTTCTTC,TRBD2,-,TRBJ2-1,TRBV11-2
CASSQDPTGAGADTQYF,TGTGCCAGCAGCCAAGATCCGACGGGGGCCGGGGCAGATACGCAGTATTTT,-,-,TRBJ2-3,TRBV4-2
CASSLFGQGTGTGELFF,TGTGCCAGCAGTTTATTCGGTCAGGGAACAGGGACCGGGGAGCTGTTTTTT,-,-,TRBJ2-2,TRBV27
CASRIDSSVYGYTF,TGTGCCAGTAGAATCGACAGCAGCGTCTATGGCTACACCTTC,-,-,TRBJ1-2,TRBV19